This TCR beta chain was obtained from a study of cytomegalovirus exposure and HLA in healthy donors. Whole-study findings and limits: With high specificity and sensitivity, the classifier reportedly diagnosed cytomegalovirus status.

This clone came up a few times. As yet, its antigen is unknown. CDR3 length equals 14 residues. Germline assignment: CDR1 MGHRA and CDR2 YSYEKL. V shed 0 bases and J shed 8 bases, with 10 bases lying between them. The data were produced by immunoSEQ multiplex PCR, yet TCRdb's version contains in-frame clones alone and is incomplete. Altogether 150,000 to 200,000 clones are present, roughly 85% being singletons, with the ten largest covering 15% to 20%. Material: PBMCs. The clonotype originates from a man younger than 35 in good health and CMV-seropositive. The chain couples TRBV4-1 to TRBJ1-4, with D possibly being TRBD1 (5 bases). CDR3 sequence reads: CASSQDGGLEKLFF. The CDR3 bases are TGCGCCAGCAGCCAAGATGGGGGGTTGGAAAAACTGTTTTTT.